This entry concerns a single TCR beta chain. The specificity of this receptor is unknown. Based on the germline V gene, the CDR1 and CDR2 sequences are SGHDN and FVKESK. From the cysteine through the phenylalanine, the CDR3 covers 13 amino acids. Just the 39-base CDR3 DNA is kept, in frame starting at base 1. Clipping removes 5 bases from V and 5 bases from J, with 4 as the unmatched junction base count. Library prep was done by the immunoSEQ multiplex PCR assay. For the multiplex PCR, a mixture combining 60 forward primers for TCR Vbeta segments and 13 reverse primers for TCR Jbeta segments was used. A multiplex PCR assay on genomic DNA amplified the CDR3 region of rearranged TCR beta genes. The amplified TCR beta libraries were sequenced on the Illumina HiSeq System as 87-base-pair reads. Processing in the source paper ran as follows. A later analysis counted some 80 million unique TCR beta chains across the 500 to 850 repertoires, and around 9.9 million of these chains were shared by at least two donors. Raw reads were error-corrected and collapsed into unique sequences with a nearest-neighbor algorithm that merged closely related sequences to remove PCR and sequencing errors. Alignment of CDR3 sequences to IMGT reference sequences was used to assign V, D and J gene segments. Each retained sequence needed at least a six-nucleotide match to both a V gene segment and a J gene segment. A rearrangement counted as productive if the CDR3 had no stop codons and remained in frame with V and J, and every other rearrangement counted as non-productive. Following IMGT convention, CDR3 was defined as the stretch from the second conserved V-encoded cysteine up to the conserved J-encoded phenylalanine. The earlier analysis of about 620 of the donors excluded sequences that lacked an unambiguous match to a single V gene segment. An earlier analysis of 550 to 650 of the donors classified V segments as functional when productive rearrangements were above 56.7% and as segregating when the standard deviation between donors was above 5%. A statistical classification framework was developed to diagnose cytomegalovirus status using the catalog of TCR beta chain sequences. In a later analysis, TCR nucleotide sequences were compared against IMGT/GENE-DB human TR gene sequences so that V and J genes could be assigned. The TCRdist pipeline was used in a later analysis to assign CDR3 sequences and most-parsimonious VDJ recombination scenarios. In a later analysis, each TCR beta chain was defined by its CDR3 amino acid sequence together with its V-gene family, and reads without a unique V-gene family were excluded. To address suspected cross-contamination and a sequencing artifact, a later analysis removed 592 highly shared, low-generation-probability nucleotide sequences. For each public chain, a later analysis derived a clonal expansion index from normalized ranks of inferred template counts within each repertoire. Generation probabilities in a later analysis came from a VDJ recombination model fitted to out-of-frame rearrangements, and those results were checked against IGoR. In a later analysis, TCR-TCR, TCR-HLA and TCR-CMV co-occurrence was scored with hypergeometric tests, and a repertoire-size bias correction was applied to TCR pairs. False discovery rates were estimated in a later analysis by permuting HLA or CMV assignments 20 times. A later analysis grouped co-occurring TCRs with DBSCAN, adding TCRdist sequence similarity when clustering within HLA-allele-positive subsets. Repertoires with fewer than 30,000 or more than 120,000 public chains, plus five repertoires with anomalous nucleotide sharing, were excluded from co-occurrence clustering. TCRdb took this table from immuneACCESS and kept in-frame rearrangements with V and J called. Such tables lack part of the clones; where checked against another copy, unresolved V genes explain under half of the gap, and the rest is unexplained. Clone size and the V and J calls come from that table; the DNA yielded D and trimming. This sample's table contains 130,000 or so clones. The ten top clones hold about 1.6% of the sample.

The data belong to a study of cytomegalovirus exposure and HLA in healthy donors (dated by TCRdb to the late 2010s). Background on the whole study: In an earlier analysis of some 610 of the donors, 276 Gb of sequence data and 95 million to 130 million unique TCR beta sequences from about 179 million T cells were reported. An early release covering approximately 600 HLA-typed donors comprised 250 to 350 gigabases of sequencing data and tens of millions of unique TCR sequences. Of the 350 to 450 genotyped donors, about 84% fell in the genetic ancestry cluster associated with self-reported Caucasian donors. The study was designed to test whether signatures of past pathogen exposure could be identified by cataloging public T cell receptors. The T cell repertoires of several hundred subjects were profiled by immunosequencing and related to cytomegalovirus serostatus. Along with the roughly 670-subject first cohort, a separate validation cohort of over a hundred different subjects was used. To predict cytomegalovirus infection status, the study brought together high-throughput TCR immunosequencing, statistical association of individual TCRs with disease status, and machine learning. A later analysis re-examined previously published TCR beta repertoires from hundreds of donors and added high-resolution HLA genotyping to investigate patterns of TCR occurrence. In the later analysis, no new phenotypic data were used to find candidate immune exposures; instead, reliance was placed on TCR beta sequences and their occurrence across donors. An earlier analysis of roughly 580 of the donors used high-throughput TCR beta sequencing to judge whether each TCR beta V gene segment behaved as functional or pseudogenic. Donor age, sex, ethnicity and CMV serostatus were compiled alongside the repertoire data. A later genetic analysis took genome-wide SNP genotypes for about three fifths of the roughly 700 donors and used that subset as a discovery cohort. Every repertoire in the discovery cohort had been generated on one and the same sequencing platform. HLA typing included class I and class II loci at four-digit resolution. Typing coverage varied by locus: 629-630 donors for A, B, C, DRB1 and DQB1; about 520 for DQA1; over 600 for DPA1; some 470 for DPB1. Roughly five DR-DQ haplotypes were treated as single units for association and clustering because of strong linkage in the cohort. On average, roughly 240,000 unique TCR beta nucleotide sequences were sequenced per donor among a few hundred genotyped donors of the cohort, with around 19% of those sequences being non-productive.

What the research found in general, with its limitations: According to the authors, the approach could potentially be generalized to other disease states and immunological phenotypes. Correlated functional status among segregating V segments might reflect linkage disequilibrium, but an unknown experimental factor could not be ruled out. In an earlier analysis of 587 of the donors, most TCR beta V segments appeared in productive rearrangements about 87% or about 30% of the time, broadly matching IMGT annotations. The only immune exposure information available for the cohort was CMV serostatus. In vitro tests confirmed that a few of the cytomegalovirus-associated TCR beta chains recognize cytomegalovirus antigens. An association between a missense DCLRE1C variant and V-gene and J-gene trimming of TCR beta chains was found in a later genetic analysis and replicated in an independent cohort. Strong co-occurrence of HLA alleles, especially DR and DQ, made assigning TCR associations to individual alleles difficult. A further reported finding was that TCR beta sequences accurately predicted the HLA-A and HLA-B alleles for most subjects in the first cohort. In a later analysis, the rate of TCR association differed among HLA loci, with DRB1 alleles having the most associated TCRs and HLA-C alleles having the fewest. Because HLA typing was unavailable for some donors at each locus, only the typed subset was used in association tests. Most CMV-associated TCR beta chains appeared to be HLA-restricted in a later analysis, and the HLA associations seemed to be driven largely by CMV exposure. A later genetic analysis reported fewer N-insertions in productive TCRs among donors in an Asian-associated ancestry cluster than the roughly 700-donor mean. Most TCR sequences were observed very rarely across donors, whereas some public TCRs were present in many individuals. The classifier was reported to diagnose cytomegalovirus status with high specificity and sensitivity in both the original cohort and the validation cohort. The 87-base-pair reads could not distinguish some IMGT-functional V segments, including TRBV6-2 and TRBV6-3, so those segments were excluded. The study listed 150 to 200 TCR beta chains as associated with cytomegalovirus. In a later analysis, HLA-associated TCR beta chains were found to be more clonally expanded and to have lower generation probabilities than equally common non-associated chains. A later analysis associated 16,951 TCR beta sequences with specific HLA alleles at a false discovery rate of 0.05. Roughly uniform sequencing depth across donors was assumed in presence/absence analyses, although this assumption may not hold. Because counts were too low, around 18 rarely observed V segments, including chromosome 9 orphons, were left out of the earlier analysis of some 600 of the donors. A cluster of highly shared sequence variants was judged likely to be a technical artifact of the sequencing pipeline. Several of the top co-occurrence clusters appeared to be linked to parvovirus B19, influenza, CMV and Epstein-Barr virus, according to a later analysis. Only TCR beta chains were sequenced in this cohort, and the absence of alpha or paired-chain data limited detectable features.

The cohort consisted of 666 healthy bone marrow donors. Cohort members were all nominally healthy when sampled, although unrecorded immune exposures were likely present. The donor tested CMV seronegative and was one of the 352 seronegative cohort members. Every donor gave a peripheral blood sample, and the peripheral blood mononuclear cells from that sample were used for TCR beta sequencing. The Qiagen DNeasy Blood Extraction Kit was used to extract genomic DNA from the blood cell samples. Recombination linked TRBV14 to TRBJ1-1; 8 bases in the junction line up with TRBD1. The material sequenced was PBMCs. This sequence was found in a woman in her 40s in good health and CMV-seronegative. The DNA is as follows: TGTGCCAGCAGCAAGGGACAGGTAACTGAAGCTTTCTTT. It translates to CASSKGQVTEAFF.